This TCR beta chain is drawn from a study of cytomegalovirus exposure and HLA in healthy donors. PCR employed 60 Vbeta and 13 Jbeta primers. Sequencing was performed with immunoSEQ multiplex PCR; in TCRdb, only in-frame clones are kept and a portion is missing. Among 170,000 or so clones listed, roughly three quarters were seen once. Germline CDR1 and CDR2: SGHTS and YDEGEE. Trimming cost V 5 bases and J 7 bases; bases outside gene matches: 5. CDR3 size: 12 residues. This sequence joins TRBV5-8 and TRBJ1-2; 7 bases map to TRBD1. Sequencing was carried out using PBMCs. This receptor was taken from a woman aged 50 to 60 in good health and CMV-seropositive. CDR3 amino acids: CASRRGQSGYTF. In DNA, the CDR3 is TGTGCCAGCAGGCGGGGACAGTCTGGCTACACCTTC.